This entry concerns a single T cell receptor (beta chain). These data are taken from a study of OX40 agonist ivuxolimab in advanced cancers. Sequenced by immunoSEQ multiplex PCR; TCRdb stores in-frame clones only, minus some. The table has roughly 70,000 clones, about 87% seen once. The V end lost 4 bases, the J end lost 2 bases, and 16 bases lay between the germline ends. Per the germline V gene, CDR1 is SQVTM and CDR2 is ANQGSEA. The CDR3 is made up of 15 amino acids. The source of this sequence is an adult with an advanced solid tumor such as melanoma, head and neck, liver or kidney cancer. The source was CD4+ or CD8+ T cells sorted from blood, collected in a trial of the OX40 agonist ivuxolimab. The J gene is TRBJ2-3, the V gene TRBV29-1; the D gene is possibly TRBD1 (6 bases). DNA for the CDR3: TGCAGCGTTGGTTGGGACATAGCCCCCACAGATACGCAGTATTTT. Protein sequence: CSVGWDIAPTDTQYF.